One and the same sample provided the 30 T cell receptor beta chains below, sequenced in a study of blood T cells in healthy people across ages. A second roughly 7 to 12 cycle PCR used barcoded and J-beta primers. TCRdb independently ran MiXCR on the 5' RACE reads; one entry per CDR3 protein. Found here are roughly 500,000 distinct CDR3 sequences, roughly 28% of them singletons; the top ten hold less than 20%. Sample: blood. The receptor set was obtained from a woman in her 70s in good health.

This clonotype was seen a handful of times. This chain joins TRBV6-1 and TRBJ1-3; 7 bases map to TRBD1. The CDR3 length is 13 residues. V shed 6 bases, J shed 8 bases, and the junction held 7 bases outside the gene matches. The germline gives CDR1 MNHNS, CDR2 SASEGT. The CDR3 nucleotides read TGTGCCAGCAGGGGGGACAGATTGGACACCATATATTTT. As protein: CASRGDRLDTIYF.

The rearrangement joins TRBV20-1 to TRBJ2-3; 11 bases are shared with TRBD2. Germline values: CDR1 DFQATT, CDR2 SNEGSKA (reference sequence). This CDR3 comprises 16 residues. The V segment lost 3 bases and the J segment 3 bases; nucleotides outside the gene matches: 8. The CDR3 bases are TGCAGTGCTAGTCCCCTAGCGGGAGGAGCTACAGATACGCAGTATTTT. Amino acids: CSASPLAGGATDTQYF.

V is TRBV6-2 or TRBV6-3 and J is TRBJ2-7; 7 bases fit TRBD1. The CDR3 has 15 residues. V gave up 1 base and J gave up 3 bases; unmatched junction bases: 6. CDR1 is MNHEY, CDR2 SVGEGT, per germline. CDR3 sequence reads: CASSYWDRAIYEQYF. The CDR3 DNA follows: TGTGCCAGCAGTTACTGGGACAGAGCGATCTACGAGCAGTACTTC.

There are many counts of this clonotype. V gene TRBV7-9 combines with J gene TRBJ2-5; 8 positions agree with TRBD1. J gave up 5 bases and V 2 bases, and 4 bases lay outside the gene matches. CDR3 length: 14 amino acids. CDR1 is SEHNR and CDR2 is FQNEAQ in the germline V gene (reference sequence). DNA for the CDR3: TGTGCCAGCAGCTTACAGACAGGGGAGGAGACCCAGTACTTC. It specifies CASSLQTGEETQYF.

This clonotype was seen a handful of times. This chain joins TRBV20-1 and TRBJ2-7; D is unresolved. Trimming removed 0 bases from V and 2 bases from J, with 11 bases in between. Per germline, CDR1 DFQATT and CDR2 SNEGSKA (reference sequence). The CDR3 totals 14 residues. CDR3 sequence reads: CSARDLTEAYEQYF. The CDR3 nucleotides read TGCAGTGCTAGAGATCTAACAGAAGCCTACGAGCAGTACTTC.

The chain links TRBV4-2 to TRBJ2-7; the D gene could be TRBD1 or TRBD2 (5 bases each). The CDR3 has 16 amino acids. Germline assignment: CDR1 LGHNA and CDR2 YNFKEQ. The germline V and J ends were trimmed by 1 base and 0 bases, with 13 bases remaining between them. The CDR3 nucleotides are TGTGCCAGCAGCCAAGCCGGGACCATTAGCTCCTACGAGCAGTACTTC. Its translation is CASSQAGTISSYEQYF.

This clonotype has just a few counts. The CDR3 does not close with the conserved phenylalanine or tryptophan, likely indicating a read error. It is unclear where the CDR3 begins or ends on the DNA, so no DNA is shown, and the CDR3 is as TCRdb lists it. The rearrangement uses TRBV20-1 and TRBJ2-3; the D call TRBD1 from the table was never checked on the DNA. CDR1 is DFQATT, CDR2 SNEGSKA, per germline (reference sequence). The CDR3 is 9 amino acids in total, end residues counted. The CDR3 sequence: CSARERGGV.

CDR3 sequence reads: CASGPTGNRNQPQHF. The CDR3 coding sequence is TGTGCCAGCGGCCCCACGGGGAACCGCAATCAGCCCCAGCATTTT. The chain joins TRBV6-5 to TRBJ1-5; D uncertain. The V end lost 8 bases, the J end lost 2 bases, and 16 bases lay between the germline ends. CDR3 length equals 15 residues. In germline, CDR1 is MNHEY, CDR2 SVGAGI.

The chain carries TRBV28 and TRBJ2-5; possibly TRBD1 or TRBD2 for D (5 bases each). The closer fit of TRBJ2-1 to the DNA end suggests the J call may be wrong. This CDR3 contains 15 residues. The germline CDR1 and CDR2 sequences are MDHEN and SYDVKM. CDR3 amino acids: CASSPSSGRYNEQFF. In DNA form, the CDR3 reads TGTGCCAGCAGTCCCTCATCGGGGCGTTACAATGAGCAGTTCTTC.

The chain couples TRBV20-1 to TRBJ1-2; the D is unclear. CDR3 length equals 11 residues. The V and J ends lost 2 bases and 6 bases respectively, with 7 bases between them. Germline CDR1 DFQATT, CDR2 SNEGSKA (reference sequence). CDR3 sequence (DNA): TGCAGTGCTAGAAATCCAAATGGCTACACCTTC. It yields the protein CSARNPNGYTF.

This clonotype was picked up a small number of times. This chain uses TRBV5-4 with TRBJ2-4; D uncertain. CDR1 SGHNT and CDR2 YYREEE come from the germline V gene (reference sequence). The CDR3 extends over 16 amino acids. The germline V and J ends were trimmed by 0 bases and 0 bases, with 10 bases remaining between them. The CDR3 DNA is TGTGCCAGCAGCTTGGAGCCAGGTTTAGCCAAAAACATTCAGTACTTC. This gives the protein CASSLEPGLAKNIQYF.

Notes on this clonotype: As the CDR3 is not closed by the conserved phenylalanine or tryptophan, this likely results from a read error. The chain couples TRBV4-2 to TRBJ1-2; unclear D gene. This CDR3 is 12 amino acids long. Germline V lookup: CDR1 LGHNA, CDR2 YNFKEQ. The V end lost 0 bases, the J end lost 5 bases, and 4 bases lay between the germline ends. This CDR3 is CASSQEGYGYTV. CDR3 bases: TGTGCCAGCAGCCAAGAGGGGTATGGCTACACCGTC.

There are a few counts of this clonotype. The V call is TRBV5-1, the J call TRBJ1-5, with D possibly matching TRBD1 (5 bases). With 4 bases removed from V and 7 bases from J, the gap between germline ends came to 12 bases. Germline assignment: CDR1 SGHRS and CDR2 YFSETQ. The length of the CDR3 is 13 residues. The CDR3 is CASSGGERQPQHF. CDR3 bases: TGCGCCAGCAGCGGAGGGGAGCGACAGCCCCAGCATTTT.

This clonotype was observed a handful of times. The CDR3 here is CATSGTSQETQYF. The CDR3 DNA follows: TGTGCCACCAGTGGGACTAGCCAAGAGACCCAGTACTTC. The chain joins TRBV24-1 to TRBJ2-5; 7 bases match TRBD2. The trim removed 5 bases at V and 1 base at J, leaving 0 bases unmatched. Looked up from germline, CDR1 is KGHDR and CDR2 is SFDVKD. The CDR3 is 13 amino acids.

The CDR3 reads CASSPTLGSTDTQYF. The CDR3 nucleotides read TGTGCCAGCAGTCCGACCCTCGGTAGCACAGATACGCAGTATTTT. V usage is TRBV12-3 or TRBV12-4 and J usage is TRBJ2-3; unclear D gene. Deletions cut 5 bases from V and 0 bases from J, with 12 bases between. The CDR3 spans 15 residues.

Here the CDR3 reads CASSLAGDRESPLHF. In nucleotides, the CDR3 is TGTGCCAGCAGCTTAGCGGGGGACAGGGAATCACCCCTCCACTTT. The chain uses TRBV7-6 and TRBJ1-6; 9 bases are a match to TRBD1. The junction had 4 bases not matched to a gene; V was cut back by 0 bases and J by 10 bases. Germline-derived CDR1 and CDR2 are SGHVS and FNYEAQ. The CDR3 extends over 15 amino acids.

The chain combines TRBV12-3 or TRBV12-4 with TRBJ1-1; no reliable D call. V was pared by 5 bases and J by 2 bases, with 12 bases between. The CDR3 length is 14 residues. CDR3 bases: TGTGCCAGCAGTCCCCATCTCCAAAACACTGAAGCTTTCTTT. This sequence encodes CASSPHLQNTEAFF.

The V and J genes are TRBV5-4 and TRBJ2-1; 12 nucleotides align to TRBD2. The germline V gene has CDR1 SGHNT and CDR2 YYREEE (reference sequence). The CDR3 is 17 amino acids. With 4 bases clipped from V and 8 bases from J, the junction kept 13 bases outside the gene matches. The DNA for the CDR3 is TGTGCCAGCAGCCCGCCCCCTAGCGGGAGGGCCTGGGATGAGCAGTTCTTC. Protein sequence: CASSPPPSGRAWDEQFF. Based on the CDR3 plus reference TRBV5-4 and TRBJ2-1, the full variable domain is ETGVTQSPTHLIKTRGQQVTLRCSSQSGHNTVSWYQQALGQGPQFIFQYYREEENGRGNFPPRFSGLQFPNYSSELNVNALELDDSALYLCASSPPPSGRAWDEQFFGPGTRLTVL.

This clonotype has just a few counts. The CDR3 sequence is CASSFRRSSYNSPLHF. CDR3 nucleotides: TGTGCCAGCAGTTTCAGGAGGAGCTCCTATAATTCACCCCTCCACTTT. The rearrangement links TRBV12-3 or TRBV12-4 to TRBJ1-6; D gene uncertain. Trimming stripped 3 bases from V and 0 bases from J, with 9 bases between. This CDR3 contains 16 residues.

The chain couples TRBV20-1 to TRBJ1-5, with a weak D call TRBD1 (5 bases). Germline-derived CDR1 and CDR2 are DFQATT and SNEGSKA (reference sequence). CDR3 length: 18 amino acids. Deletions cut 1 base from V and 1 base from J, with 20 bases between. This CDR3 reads CSARAYGARGWSNQPQHF. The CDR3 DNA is TGCAGTGCTAGAGCGTATGGGGCGAGGGGATGGAGCAATCAGCCCCAGCATTTT.

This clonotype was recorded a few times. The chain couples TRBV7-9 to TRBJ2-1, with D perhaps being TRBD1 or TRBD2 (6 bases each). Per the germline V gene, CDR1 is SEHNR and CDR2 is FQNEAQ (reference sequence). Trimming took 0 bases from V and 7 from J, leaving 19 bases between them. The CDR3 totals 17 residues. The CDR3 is CASSLAGVFGGANEQFF. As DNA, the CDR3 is TGTGCCAGCAGCTTAGCCGGAGTGTTCGGGGGCGCGAATGAGCAGTTCTTC. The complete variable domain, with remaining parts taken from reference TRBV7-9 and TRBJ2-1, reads DTGVSQNPRHKITKRGQNVTFRCDPISEHNRLYWYRQTLGQGPEFLTYFQNEAQLEKSRLLSDRFSAERPKGSFSTLEIQRTEQGDSAMYLCASSLAGVFGGANEQFFGPGTRLTVL.

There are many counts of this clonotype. CDR3 sequence reads: CASSVEGGDSYEQYF. The CDR3 coding sequence is TGTGCCAGCAGCGTAGAAGGGGGTGACTCCTACGAGCAGTACTTC. The chain carries TRBV9 and TRBJ2-7; TRBD1 is a possible D gene (6 bases). V lost 0 bases and J 0 bases, leaving 10 bases between the germline ends. CDR1 is SGDLS and CDR2 is YYNGEE in the germline V gene. CDR3 length: 15 residues.

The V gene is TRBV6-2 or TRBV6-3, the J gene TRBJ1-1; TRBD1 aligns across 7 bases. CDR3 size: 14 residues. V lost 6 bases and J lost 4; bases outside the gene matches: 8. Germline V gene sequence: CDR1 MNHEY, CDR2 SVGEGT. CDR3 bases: TGTGCCAGCAGGCCGGCAGGGGGGAGCACTGAAGCTTTCTTT. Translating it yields CASRPAGGSTEAFF.

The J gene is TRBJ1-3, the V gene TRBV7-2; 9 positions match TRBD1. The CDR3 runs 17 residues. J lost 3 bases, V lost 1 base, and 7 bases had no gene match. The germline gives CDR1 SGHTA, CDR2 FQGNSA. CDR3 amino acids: CASSLVMAGQGGNTIYF. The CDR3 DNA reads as TGTGCCAGCAGCTTAGTAATGGCGGGACAGGGTGGAAACACCATATATTTT.

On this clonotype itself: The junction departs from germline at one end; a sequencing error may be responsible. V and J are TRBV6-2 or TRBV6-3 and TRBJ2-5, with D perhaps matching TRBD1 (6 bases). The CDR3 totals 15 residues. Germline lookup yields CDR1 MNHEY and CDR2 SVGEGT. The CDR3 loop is CASGYPRTERETQYF. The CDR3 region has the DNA TGTGCCAGCGGTTACCCGAGGACAGAGAGGGAGACCCAGTACTTC.

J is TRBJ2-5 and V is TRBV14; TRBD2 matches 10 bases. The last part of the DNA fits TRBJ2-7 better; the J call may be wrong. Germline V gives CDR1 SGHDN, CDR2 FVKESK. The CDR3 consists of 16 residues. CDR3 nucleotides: TGTGCCAGCAGCCAGCCAGCTAGCGGGGGATACTACGAGCAGTACTTC. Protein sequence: CASSQPASGGYYEQYF.

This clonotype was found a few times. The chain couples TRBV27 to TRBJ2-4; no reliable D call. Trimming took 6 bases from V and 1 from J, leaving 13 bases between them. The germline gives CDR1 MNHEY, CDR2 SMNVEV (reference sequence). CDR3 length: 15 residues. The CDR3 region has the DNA TGTGCCAGCAGCCTTCTGAATGAGGCCAAAAACATTCAGTACTTC. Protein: CASSLLNEAKNIQYF.

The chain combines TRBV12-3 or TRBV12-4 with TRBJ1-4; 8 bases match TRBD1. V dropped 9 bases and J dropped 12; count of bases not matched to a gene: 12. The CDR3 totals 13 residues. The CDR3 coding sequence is TGTGCCAGTCTCGGACAGGGCCCCGAGGAACTGTTTTTT. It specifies CASLGQGPEELFF.

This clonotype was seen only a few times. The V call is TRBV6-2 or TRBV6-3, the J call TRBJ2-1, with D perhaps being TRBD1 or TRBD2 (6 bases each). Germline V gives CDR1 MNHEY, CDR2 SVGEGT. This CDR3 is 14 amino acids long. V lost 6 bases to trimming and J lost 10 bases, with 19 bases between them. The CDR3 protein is CASRRDSRGGEQFF. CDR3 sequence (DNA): TGTGCCAGCAGACGGGACTCCCGAGGGGGAGAGCAGTTCTTC.

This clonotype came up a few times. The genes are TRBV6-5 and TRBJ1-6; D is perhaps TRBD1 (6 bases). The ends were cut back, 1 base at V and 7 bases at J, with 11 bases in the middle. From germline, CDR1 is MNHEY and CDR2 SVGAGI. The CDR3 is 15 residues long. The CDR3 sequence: CASSYWGAENSPLHF. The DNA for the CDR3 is TGTGCCAGCAGTTACTGGGGGGCAGAGAATTCACCCCTCCACTTT.